The 11 T cell receptor beta chains in this list originate from one sample, sequenced in a study of blood T cell repertoires in COVID-19. Some clones are missing from TCRdb's copy, which holds only in-frame ones; the method was immunoSEQ multiplex PCR. The profile covers 65,000 to 70,000 clones, with 82% appearing a single time and around 16% taken by the ten largest. The sample was peripheral blood. These receptors all come from a man at least 80 years old with active COVID-19.

The chain is built from TRBV11-2 and TRBJ2-7; 10 bases agree with TRBD1. This CDR3 has 15 amino acids. V shed 7 bases and J 0 bases; nucleotides not matched to a gene: 6. The germline CDR1 and CDR2 sequences are SGHAT and FQNNGV. The CDR3 region is CASTQGQGSSYEQYF. The CDR3, as DNA: TGTGCCAGCACCCAGGGACAGGGGAGCTCCTACGAGCAGTACTTC.

V gene TRBV6-6 combines with J gene TRBJ2-3, with 9 bases lining up with TRBD2. This CDR3 is built from 16 residues. The germline V gene has CDR1 MNHNY and CDR2 SVGAGI (reference sequence). The V gene end was trimmed by 5 bases and the J gene end by 3 bases; junction bases not matched to a gene: 9. Here the CDR3 reads CASSPYSGSTTDTQYF. The CDR3 nucleotides are TGTGCCAGCAGTCCCTATAGCGGGAGTACGACAGATACGCAGTATTTT.

The V gene is TRBV14, the J gene TRBJ2-1; D possibly corresponds to TRBD1 (6 bases). Trimming removed 3 bases from V and 8 bases from J, with 23 bases in between. The CDR3 consists of 17 residues. Germline loops: CDR1 SGHDN, CDR2 FVKESK. The CDR3, as DNA: TGTGCCAGCAGCCACCCCAGGACAGCCCGGGAAGAGGATGAGCAGTTCTTC. Translation: CASSHPRTAREEDEQFF.

CDR3 protein: CASSLAFVTGELFF. The CDR3 DNA sequence: TGCGCCAGCAGCTTGGCCTTCGTGACCGGGGAGCTGTTTTTT. The chain carries TRBV5-1 and TRBJ2-2; D is undetermined. Germline V CDR1 and CDR2: SGHRS, YFSETQ. V was cut by 0 bases and J by 5 bases, with 8 bases left in between. The CDR3 has 14 residues.

This clone was detected once. The V call is TRBV15, the J call TRBJ1-1; a possible D gene is TRBD1 (5 bases). The CDR3 loop spans 15 amino acids. V shed 0 bases and J shed 4 bases, with 12 bases lying between them. Germline V gives CDR1 LNHNV, CDR2 YYDKDF (reference sequence). This CDR3 reads CATSRDIGRATEAFF. CDR3 coding DNA: TGTGCCACCAGCAGAGATATTGGCAGGGCCACTGAAGCTTTCTTT.

This chain connects TRBV10-3 to TRBJ2-1; TRBD2 aligns across 7 bases. The CDR3 runs 15 residues. J lost 8 bases, V lost 11 bases, and 18 bases had no gene match. Germline V gives CDR1 ENHRY, CDR2 SYGVKD. The CDR3 here is CASDDPGLEYDEQFF. As DNA, the CDR3 is TGTGCCTCGGACGACCCAGGACTAGAGTACGATGAGCAGTTCTTC.

This clone has just one count. The V call is TRBV30, the J call TRBJ2-5; 13 bases align to TRBD2. Per germline, CDR1 GTSNPN and CDR2 SVGIG (reference sequence). The CDR3 covers 14 residues. V shed 2 bases, J shed 5 bases, and the junction held 2 bases outside the gene matches. The CDR3 DNA follows: TGTGCCTGGAGTAGGACTAGCGGGAGTGAGACCCAGTACTTC. Its translation is CAWSRTSGSETQYF.

The chain joins TRBV29-1 to TRBJ1-3; D unclear. Per germline, CDR1 SQVTM and CDR2 ANQGSEA. V lost 4 bases and J 0 bases, leaving 7 bases between the germline ends. This CDR3 region has 13 residues. The CDR3 is CSVALSSGNTIYF. CDR3 DNA sequence: TGCAGCGTTGCTCTGAGCTCTGGAAACACCATATATTTT.

This rearrangement joins TRBV28 to TRBJ2-7; D unclear. With 2 bases removed from V and 3 bases from J, the gap between germline ends came to 11 bases. Per germline, CDR1 MDHEN and CDR2 SYDVKM. The CDR3 extends over 14 amino acids. The CDR3 coding sequence is TGTGCCAGCAGTTTAAACAGTGAAAACTACGAGCAGTACTTC. Protein sequence: CASSLNSENYEQYF.

The CDR3 is CAWGGLADQETQYF. In DNA form, the CDR3 reads TGTGCCTGGGGGGGGCTAGCGGACCAAGAGACCCAGTACTTC. The rearrangement links TRBV30 to TRBJ2-5; perhaps TRBD2 as D (7 bases). CDR1 is GTSNPN, CDR2 SVGIG, per germline (reference sequence). This CDR3 contains 14 residues. The V gene lost 5 bases and the J gene lost 0 bases, with 13 bases spanning the gap.

The chain employs TRBV19 and TRBJ2-5, with 7 bases identical to TRBD1. Unmatched junction bases numbered 6, after V lost 4 bases and J lost 4 bases. Per the germline V gene, CDR1 is LNHDA and CDR2 is SQIVND (reference sequence). The CDR3 is made up of 14 amino acids. CDR3 nucleotides: TGTGCCAGTAGTAGTACAGGGGTGGTAGAGACCCAGTACTTC. Protein: CASSSTGVVETQYF.